One and the same sample provided the 3 T cell receptor beta chains below, sequenced in a study of blood T cells in healthy people across ages. PCR was performed a second time for 7 to 11 cycles using a sample-barcoded 5' primer and a J-beta primer mix. TCRdb reprocessed the 5' RACE reads with MiXCR, giving one entry per CDR3 protein. The data show 600,000 to 900,000 distinct CDR3 sequences, 20% to 30% seen once. The data also belong to a second study, concerning T cells of mothers and their children.

The sequenced sample consisted of blood. These receptors all stem from a boy between 10 and 17 years old in good health.

The rearrangement joins TRBV11-2 to TRBJ2-2, with D possibly TRBD2 on 6 matching bases. CDR1 is SGHAT, CDR2 FQNNGV, per germline. V dropped 5 bases and J dropped 1 base, with 29 bases sitting between them. The CDR3 covers 21 residues. In DNA, the CDR3 is TGTGCCAGCAGCCCTAGAGGGGAGGTGGGGCAGGCACTTTGGAACACCGGGGAGCTGTTTTTT. Residues: CASSPRGEVGQALWNTGELFF.

V usage is TRBV30 and J usage is TRBJ1-6, with D uncertain. CDR3 length: 15 amino acids. From germline, CDR1 is GTSNPN and CDR2 SVGIG (reference sequence). With 0 bases removed from V and 2 bases from J, the gap between germline ends came to 8 bases. This chain's CDR3 is CAWSVGGTYNSPLHF. As DNA, the CDR3 is TGTGCCTGGAGTGTTGGCGGTACCTATAATTCACCCCTCCACTTT.

This chain joins TRBV12-3 or TRBV12-4 and TRBJ1-2; D unclear. The CDR3 runs to 12 residues. V was clipped by 5 bases and J by 4 bases, with 8 bases between them. The CDR3 DNA reads as TGTGCCAGCAGTCGGGGTGTCTATGGCTACACCTTC. This sequence encodes CASSRGVYGYTF.